This T cell receptor (beta chain) was identified in a study of cytomegalovirus exposure and HLA in healthy donors. The ends were cut back, 1 base at V and 0 bases at J, with 6 bases in the middle. There are 14 residues in the CDR3. The germline V gene encodes CDR1 SGHTA and CDR2 FQGTGA. Primers included in the PCR were 60 Vbeta and 13 Jbeta primers. TCRdb keeps only in-frame clones here, not all; method: immunoSEQ multiplex PCR. There are about 200,000 clones in the sample; approximately 78% occur only once, and around 2.8% lies in the top ten. The sample taken for sequencing was PBMCs. The chain has TRBV7-3 and TRBJ1-1, with D unresolved. This sequence was found in a man aged 25 to 45 in good health and CMV-seronegative. The CDR3 sequence is CASSLSGMNTEAFF. CDR3 nucleotide sequence: TGTGCCAGCAGCTTAAGCGGGATGAACACTGAAGCTTTCTTT.